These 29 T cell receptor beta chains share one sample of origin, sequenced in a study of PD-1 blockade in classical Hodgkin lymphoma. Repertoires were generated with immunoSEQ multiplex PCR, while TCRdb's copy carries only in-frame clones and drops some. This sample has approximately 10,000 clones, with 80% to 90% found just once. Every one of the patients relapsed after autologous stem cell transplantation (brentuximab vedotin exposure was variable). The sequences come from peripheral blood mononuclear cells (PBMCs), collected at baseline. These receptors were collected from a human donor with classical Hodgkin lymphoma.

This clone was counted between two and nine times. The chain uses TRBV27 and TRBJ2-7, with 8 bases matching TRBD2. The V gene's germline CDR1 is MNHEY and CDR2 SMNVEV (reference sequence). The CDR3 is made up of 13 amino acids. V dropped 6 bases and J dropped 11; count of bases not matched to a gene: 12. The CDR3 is CASSNAAGGNKYF. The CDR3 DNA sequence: TGTGCCAGCAGCAATGCGGCGGGAGGTAATAAGTACTTC.

CDR3 in DNA: TGTGCCAGCAGTTACTTCCACGGGATGAACTATGGCTACACCTTC. It is translated as CASSYFHGMNYGYTF. The chain has TRBV6-6 and TRBJ1-2; D remains ambiguous. V was shortened by 1 base and J by 2 bases, with 11 bases between the two germline ends. CDR1 and CDR2 (germline): MNHNY, SVGAGI (reference sequence). The CDR3 contains 15 residues.

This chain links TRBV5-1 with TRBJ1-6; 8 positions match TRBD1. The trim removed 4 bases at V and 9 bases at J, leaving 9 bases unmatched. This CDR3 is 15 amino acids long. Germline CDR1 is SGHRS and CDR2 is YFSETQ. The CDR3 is CASSASDRGPSPLHF. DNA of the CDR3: TGCGCCAGCAGCGCAAGCGACAGGGGCCCTTCACCCCTCCACTTT.

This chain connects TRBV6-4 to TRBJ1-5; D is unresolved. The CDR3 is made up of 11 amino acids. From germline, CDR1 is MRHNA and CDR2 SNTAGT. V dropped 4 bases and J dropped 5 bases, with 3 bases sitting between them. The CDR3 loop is CASSGYQPQHF. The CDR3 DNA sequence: TGTGCCAGCAGTGGGTATCAGCCCCAGCATTTT.

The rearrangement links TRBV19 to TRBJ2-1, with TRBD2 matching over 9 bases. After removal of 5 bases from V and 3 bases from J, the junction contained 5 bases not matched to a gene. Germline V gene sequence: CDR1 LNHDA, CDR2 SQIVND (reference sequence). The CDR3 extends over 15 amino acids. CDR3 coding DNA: TGTGCCAGTAGTCCCCTAGCGGGGAACTACAATGAGCAGTTCTTC. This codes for CASSPLAGNYNEQFF.

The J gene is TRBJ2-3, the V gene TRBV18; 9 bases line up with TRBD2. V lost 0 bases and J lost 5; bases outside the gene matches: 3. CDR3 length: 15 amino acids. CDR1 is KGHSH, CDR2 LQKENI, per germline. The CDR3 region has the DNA TGTGCCAGCTCACCACCGGCGGGGGGGAGAGATACGCAGTATTTT. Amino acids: CASSPPAGGRDTQYF.

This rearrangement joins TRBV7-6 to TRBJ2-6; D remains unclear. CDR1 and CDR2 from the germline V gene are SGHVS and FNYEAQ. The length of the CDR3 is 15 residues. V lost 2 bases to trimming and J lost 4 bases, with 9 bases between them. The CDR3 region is CASSLQVQGANVLTF. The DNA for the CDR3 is TGTGCCAGCAGCTTACAGGTTCAAGGGGCCAACGTCCTGACTTTC.

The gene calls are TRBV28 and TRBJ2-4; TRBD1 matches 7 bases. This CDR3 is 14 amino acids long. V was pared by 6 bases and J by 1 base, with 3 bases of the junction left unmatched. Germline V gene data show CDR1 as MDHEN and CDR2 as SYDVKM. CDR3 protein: CASSQQGAKNIQYF. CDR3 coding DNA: TGTGCCAGCAGCCAACAGGGGGCCAAAAACATTCAGTACTTC.

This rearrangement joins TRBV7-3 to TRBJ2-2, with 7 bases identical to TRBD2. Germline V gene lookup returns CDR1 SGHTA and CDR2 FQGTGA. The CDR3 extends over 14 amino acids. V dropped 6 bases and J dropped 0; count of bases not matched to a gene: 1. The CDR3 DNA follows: TGTGCCAGCAGACGGGGGGCGAACACCGGGGAGCTGTTTTTT. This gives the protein CASRRGANTGELFF.

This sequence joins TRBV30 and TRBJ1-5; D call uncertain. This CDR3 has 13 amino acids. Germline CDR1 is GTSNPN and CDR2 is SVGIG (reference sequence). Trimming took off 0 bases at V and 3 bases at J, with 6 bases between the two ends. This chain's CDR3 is CAWSVPPNQPQHF. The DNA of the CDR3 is TGTGCCTGGAGTGTACCCCCCAATCAGCCCCAGCATTTT.

The CDR3 bases are TGTGCCAGCAGTTTTAGCGGGGGGGCTCTCAATGAGCAGTTCTTC. This encodes CASSFSGGALNEQFF. The gene calls are TRBV6-5 and TRBJ2-1; TRBD2 matches at 11 bases. V lost 4 bases and J lost 6; bases outside the gene matches: 5. The germline V gene has CDR1 MNHEY and CDR2 SVGAGI. The CDR3 runs to 15 residues.

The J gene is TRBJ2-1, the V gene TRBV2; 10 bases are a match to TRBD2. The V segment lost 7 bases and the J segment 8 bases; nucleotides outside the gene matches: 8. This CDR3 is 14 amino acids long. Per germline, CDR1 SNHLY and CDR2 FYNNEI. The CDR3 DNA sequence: TGTGCCAGCAAAAAGCGGGAGGGAGAGGATGAGCAGTTCTTC. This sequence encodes CASKKREGEDEQFF.

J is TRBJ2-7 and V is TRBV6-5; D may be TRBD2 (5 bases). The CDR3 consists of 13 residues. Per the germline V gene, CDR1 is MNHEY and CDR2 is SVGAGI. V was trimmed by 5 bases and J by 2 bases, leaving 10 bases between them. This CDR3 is CASSRSGTYEQYF. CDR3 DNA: TGTGCCAGCAGTCGATCCGGGACCTACGAGCAGTACTTC.

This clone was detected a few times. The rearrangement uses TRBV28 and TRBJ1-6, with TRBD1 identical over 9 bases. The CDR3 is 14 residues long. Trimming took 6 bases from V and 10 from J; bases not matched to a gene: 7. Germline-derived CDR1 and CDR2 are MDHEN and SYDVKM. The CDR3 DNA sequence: TGTGCCAGCAGACCGGGACAGGGAGGGTCACCCCTCCACTTT. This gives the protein CASRPGQGGSPLHF.

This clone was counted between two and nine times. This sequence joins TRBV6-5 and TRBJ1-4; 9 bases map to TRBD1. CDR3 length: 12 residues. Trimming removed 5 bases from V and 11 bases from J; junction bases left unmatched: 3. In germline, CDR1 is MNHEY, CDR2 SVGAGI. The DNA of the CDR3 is TGTGCCAGCAGTCGACAGGGGGGGAAACTGTTTTTT. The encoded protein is CASSRQGGKLFF.

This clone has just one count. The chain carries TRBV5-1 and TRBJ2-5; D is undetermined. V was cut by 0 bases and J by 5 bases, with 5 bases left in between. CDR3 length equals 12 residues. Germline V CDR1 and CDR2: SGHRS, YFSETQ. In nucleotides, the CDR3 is TGCGCCAGCAGCTTGGCCATCGAGACCCAGTACTTC. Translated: CASSLAIETQYF.

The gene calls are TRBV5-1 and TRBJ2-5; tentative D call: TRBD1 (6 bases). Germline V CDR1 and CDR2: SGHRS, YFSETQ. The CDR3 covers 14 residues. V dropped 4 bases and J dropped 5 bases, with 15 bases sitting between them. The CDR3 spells CASSPDGGWETQYF. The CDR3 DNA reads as TGCGCCAGCAGCCCGGATGGGGGCTGGGAGACCCAGTACTTC.

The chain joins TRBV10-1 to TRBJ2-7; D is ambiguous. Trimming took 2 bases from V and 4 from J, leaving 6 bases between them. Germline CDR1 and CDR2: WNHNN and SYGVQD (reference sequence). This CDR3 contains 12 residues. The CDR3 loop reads CASSETEYEQYF. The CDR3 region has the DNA TGCGCCAGCAGTGAGACGGAGTACGAGCAGTACTTC.

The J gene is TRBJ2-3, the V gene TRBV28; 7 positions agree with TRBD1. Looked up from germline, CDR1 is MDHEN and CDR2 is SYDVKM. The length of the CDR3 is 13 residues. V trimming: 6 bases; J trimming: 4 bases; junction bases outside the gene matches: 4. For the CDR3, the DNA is TGTGCCAGCAGACTTGGGACAGCAGATACGCAGTATTTT. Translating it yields CASRLGTADTQYF.

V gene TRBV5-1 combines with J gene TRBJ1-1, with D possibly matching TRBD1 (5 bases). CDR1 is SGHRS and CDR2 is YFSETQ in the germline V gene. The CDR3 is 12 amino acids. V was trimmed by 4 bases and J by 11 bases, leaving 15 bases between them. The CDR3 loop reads CASSTGTAGAFF. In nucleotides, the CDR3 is TGCGCCAGCAGCACTGGGACGGCCGGGGCTTTCTTT.

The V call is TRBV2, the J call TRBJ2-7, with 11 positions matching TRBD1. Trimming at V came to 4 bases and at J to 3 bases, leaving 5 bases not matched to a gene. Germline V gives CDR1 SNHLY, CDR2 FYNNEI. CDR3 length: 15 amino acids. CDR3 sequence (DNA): TGTGCCAGCAGTGGCCGGGACAGGGGGTTCTACGAGCAGTACTTC. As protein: CASSGRDRGFYEQYF.

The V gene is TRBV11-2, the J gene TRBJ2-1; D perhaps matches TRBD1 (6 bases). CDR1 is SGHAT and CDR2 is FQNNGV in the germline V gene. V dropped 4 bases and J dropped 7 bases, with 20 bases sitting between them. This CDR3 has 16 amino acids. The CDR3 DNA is TGTGCCAGCAGCTCCCCCCGGCAGGGGAGTATGAATGAGCAGTTCTTC. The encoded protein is CASSSPRQGSMNEQFF.

The CDR3 bases are TGCAGCGTATGGGGAGGGGAATATGGCTACACCTTC. Amino acids: CSVWGGEYGYTF. This chain joins TRBV29-1 and TRBJ1-2; the D gene is possibly TRBD1 (5 bases). The germline CDR1 and CDR2 sequences are SQVTM and ANQGSEA. CDR3 length: 12 residues. Trimming removed 6 bases from V and 5 bases from J, with 13 bases in between.

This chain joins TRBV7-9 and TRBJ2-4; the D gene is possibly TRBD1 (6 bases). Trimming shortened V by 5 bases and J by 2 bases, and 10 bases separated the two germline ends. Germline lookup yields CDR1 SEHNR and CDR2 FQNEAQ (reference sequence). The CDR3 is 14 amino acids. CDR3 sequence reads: CASSRGQPKNIQYF. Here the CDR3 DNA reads TGTGCCAGCAGCCGTGGACAGCCCAAAAACATTCAGTACTTC.

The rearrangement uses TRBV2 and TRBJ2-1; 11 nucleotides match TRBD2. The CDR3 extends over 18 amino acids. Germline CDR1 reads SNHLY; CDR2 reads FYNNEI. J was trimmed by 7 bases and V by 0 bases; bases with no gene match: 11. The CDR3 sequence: CASSEAAGLAEQGNEQFF. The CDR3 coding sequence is TGTGCCAGCAGTGAAGCGGCGGGACTAGCGGAGCAAGGGAATGAGCAGTTCTTC.

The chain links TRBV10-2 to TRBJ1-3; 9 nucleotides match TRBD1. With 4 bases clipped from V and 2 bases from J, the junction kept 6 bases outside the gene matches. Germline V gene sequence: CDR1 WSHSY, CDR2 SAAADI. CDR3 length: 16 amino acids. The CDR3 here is CASSATGGETGNTIYF. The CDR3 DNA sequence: TGCGCCAGCAGTGCTACAGGGGGCGAAACTGGAAACACCATATATTTT.

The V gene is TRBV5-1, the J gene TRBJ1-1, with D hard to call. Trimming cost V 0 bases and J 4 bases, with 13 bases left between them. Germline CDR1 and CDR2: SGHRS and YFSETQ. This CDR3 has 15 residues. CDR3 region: CASSLAQASLTEAFF. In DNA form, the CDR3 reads TGCGCCAGCAGCTTGGCGCAGGCTTCTCTCACTGAAGCTTTCTTT.

The CDR3 sequence is CATRSPGLEQFF. The CDR3 bases are TGTGCCACCAGGAGCCCCGGGTTGGAGCAGTTCTTC. The chain couples TRBV15 to TRBJ2-1; no firm D call. Trimming removed 6 bases at V and 10 bases at J, with 13 bases between. CDR1 LNHNV and CDR2 YYDKDF come from the germline V gene (reference sequence). There are 12 residues in the CDR3. The full variable domain, its missing parts supplied by reference TRBV15 and TRBJ2-1, is DAMVIQNPRYQVTQFGKPVTLSCSQTLNHNVMYWYQQKSSQAPKLLFHYYDKDFNNEADTPDNFQSRRPNTSFCFLDIRSPGLGDTAMYLCATRSPGLEQFFGPGTRLTVL.

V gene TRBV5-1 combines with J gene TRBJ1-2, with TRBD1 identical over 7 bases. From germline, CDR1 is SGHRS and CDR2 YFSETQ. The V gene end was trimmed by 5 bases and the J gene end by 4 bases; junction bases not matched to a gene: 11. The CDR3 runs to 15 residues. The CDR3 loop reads CASRGAGTELYGYTF. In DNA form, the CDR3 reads TGCGCCAGCAGGGGGGCAGGGACAGAGCTCTATGGCTACACCTTC. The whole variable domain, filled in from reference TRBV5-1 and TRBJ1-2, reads KAGVTQTPRYLIKTRGQQVTLSCSPISGHRSVSWYQQTPGQGLQFLFEYFSETQRNKGNFPGRFSGRQFSNSRSEMNVSTLELGDSALYLCASRGAGTELYGYTFGSGTRLTVV.